This is a list of T cell receptor beta chains from one sample in a study of cytomegalovirus exposure and HLA in healthy donors. Only in-frame clones appear in the TCRdb table, and some are missing; sequencing was by immunoSEQ multiplex PCR. The table records 250,000 to 350,000 clones, around 80% of them present only once. The sequenced sample consisted of PBMCs. Source of these receptors: a girl between 2 and 10 years old in good health and CMV-seronegative. CDR3s include the opening cysteine and the closing phenylalanine or tryptophan. Each record gives: D gene, J gene, V gene, clone size, CDR3 protein, CDR3 DNA. D genes are given only for firm matches. The size of a clone is reported for some rows only, either as once, few or many, or as a class for expanded clones.

TRBD1	TRBJ1-3	TRBV15	-	CATSRATTGWKNTIYF	TGTGCCACCAGCAGAGCGACGACAGGGTGGAAAAACACCATATATTTT
-	TRBJ1-5	TRBV19	-	CASSFQGHYQPQHF	TGTGCCAGTAGTTTCCAGGGACATTATCAGCCCCAGCATTTT
TRBD1	TRBJ1-5	TRBV27	few	CASSSTTGGAIQPQHF	TGTGCCAGCAGTTCAACTACAGGGGGCGCGATTCAGCCCCAGCATTTT
-	TRBJ1-6	TRBV2	-	CADAGSYNSPLHF	TGTGCCGATGCGGGCTCCTATAATTCACCCCTCCACTTT
-	TRBJ2-1	TRBV19	-	CASSSGPGSYNEQFF	TGTGCCAGTAGTTCTGGGCCTGGCTCCTACAATGAGCAGTTCTTC
TRBD2	TRBJ2-5	TRBV28	-	CASSLSGLAPQETQYF	TGTGCCAGCAGTTTATCGGGACTAGCGCCTCAAGAGACCCAGTACTTC
TRBD2	TRBJ2-3	TRBV5-1	-	CASSLGPGGTSGSYGDTQYF	TGCGCCAGCAGCTTGGGTCCAGGGGGAACTAGCGGGAGTTACGGAGATACGCAGTATTTT
-	TRBJ2-1	TRBV10-1	-	CASSDGGRGYNEQFF	TGCGCCAGCAGTGATGGTGGGAGAGGGTACAATGAGCAGTTCTTC
-	TRBJ1-5	TRBV18	-	CASSLQLNQPQHF	TGTGCCAGCTCACTACAGCTCAATCAGCCCCAGCATTTT
-	TRBJ2-7	TRBV6-5	once	CASSYSRNYEQYF	TGTGCCAGCAGTTACTCCAGAAACTACGAGCAGTACTTC
TRBD1	TRBJ2-7	TRBV5-1	few	CASSLGDSSYEQYF	TGCGCCAGCAGCTTGGGGGACAGTTCCTACGAGCAGTACTTC
TRBD1	TRBJ1-5	TRBV4-1	-	CASSRTGGENQPQHF	TGCGCCAGCAGCCGGACAGGGGGCGAGAATCAGCCCCAGCATTTT
TRBD2	TRBJ2-3	TRBV7-3	-	CASSLTSGGASSTDTQYF	TGTGCCAGCAGCTTAACTAGCGGGGGGGCCTCTAGCACAGATACGCAGTATTTT
TRBD1	TRBJ1-1	TRBV6-5	-	CASSAGQGGTEAFF	TGTGCCAGCAGTGCGGGACAGGGTGGGACTGAAGCTTTCTTT
TRBD1	TRBJ1-1	TRBV5-4	-	CASSPPDRGNTEAFF	TGTGCCAGCAGCCCCCCGGACAGGGGAAACACTGAAGCTTTCTTT
-	TRBJ1-5	TRBV6-1	-	CASLDPQGWAQPQHF	TGTGCCAGCCTTGACCCACAGGGATGGGCTCAGCCCCAGCATTTT
TRBD1	TRBJ2-1	TRBV2	once	CASSGAQGGQGSFF	TGTGCCAGCAGTGGGGCGCAGGGGGGACAGGGGTCGTTCTTC
-	TRBJ2-2	TRBV27	-	CASSLVGPRGLLYTGELFF	TGTGCCAGCAGTTTAGTGGGCCCCCGGGGACTCCTATACACCGGGGAGCTGTTTTTT
-	TRBJ1-3	TRBV9	-	CASSVGDYGNTIYF	TGTGCCAGCAGCGTAGGGGACTACGGAAACACCATATATTTT
TRBD2	TRBJ2-1	TRBV5-1	few	CASSLVAGRWGGSYNEQFF	TGCGCCAGCAGCTTGGTGGCAGGGAGGTGGGGGGGGTCCTACAATGAGCAGTTCTTC
-	TRBJ2-7	TRBV11-2	-	CASSSTSGQGKTYEQYF	TGTGCCAGCAGCTCCACCTCGGGTCAGGGTAAAACCTACGAGCAGTACTTC
-	TRBJ2-7	TRBV19	-	CASSTSTATYEQYF	TGTGCCAGTAGTACTTCGACAGCAACCTACGAGCAGTACTTC
TRBD2	TRBJ2-7	TRBV6-1	-	CASLRASGGDYEQYF	TGTGCCAGCTTACGAGCTAGCGGGGGGGATTACGAGCAGTACTTC
TRBD1	TRBJ2-1	TRBV11-2	-	CASSLDRVGDRAVFNEQFF	TGTGCCAGCAGCTTAGATAGAGTGGGTGACAGGGCGGTATTCAATGAGCAGTTCTTC
TRBD2	TRBJ2-5	TRBV10-3	-	CAISETSGGRYQETQYF	TGTGCCATCAGTGAGACTAGCGGGGGCCGGTACCAAGAGACCCAGTACTTC
TRBD1	TRBJ2-7	TRBV2	once	CASRGTGDNPYEQYF	TGTGCCAGCAGGGGGACAGGCGACAACCCCTACGAGCAGTACTTC
TRBD1	TRBJ1-4	TRBV28	-	CASSFDRQGSTNEKLFF	TGTGCCAGCAGTTTCGATCGACAGGGCTCAACTAATGAAAAACTGTTTTTT
-	TRBJ2-3	TRBV28	-	CASRNTGTDTQYF	TGTGCCAGCAGAAATACGGGCACAGATACGCAGTATTTT
-	TRBJ1-6	TRBV5-6	-	CASSSLGGENSPLHF	TGTGCCAGCAGCTCACTGGGGGGGGAGAATTCACCCCTCCACTTT
TRBD2	TRBJ2-1	TRBV10-2	-	CASSEFEKLAGTYNEQFF	TGCGCCAGCAGTGAGTTTGAAAAGCTAGCGGGGACCTACAATGAGCAGTTCTTC
TRBD1	TRBJ2-7	TRBV15	-	CATSRDGDSYEQYF	TGTGCCACCAGCAGAGATGGGGACAGCTACGAGCAGTACTTC
TRBD1	TRBJ1-1	TRBV9	-	CASSAGQVNTEAFF	TGTGCCAGCAGCGCGGGACAGGTGAACACTGAAGCTTTCTTT
-	TRBJ1-4	TRBV19	-	CASSIVRRATGSEKLFF	TGTGCCAGTAGTATAGTCCGTCGGGCCACGGGGAGTGAAAAACTGTTTTTT
-	TRBJ1-5	TRBV28	-	CASSPKWSGNQPQHF	TGTGCCAGCAGCCCCAAGTGGTCGGGCAATCAGCCCCAGCATTTT
-	TRBJ2-7	TRBV6-5	-	CASTLHRSLIYEQYF	TGTGCCAGCACCTTACACAGAAGCTTAATCTACGAGCAGTACTTC
-	TRBJ1-2	TRBV7-2	-	CASSNKPGQPQSNYGYTF	TGTGCCAGCAGCAACAAACCTGGACAGCCCCAATCAAACTATGGCTACACCTTC
-	TRBJ2-1	TRBV7-9	-	CASSLSATYNEQFF	TGTGCCAGCAGCTTATCTGCTACTTACAATGAGCAGTTCTTC
-	TRBJ2-7	TRBV7-9	once	CASSLLYEQYF	TGTGCCAGCAGCTTGCTATACGAGCAGTACTTC
-	TRBJ2-5	TRBV5-8	-	CASSSTGNGETQYF	TGTGCCAGCAGTTCCACAGGGAATGGGGAGACCCAGTACTTC
-	TRBJ2-2	TRBV29-1	-	CSGEGGTGELFF	TGCAGCGGGGAGGGGGGCACCGGGGAGCTGTTTTTT
-	TRBJ1-1	TRBV10-1	-	CASSDQANTEAFF	TGCGCCAGCAGTGATCAGGCTAACACTGAAGCTTTCTTT
-	TRBJ2-7	TRBV2	few	CASSVDGGSNEQYF	TGTGCCAGCAGTGTTGATGGCGGCAGCAACGAGCAGTACTTC
TRBD1	TRBJ1-1	TRBV7-9	-	CASSLGQGRPEAFF	TGTGCCAGCAGCTTAGGACAGGGTCGGCCTGAAGCTTTCTTT
-	TRBJ1-3	TRBV7-9	-	CASRLWGEGNSGNTIYF	TGTGCCAGCAGACTCTGGGGGGAGGGAAACTCTGGAAACACCATATATTTT
-	TRBJ2-5	TRBV5-6	once	CASSLDRVGHQETQYF	TGTGCCAGCAGCTTGGACAGGGTCGGGCACCAAGAGACCCAGTACTTC
-	TRBJ2-1	TRBV9	-	CASSVGSRNEQFF	TGTGCCAGCAGCGTAGGTTCTCGCAATGAGCAGTTCTTC
-	TRBJ1-1	TRBV12-5	once	CASGSGQGYTEAFF	TGTGCTAGTGGTTCAGGGCAGGGGTACACTGAAGCTTTCTTT
-	TRBJ1-1	TRBV6-1	-	CASEGDWDTEAFF	TGTGCCAGCGAGGGGGATTGGGACACTGAAGCTTTCTTT
-	TRBJ1-5	TRBV28	few	CASSLLAQPQHF	TGTGCCAGCAGTCTCTTAGCTCAGCCCCAGCATTTT
-	TRBJ1-5	TRBV2	-	CASRPGQVSNQPQHF	TGTGCCAGCCGACCGGGACAAGTTAGCAATCAGCCCCAGCATTTT
-	TRBJ1-2	TRBV21-1	once	CASIPAGIVYGYTF	TGTGCCAGCATACCCGCGGGTATAGTCTATGGCTACACCTTC
TRBD1	TRBJ2-7	TRBV10-3	once	CAIRIGRQGDGEQYF	TGTGCCATCAGGATCGGGCGACAGGGGGACGGCGAGCAGTACTTC
TRBD1	TRBJ2-7	TRBV14	-	CASSKQGEIYEQYF	TGTGCCAGCAGCAAACAGGGGGAGATCTACGAGCAGTACTTC
-	TRBJ2-7	TRBV9	-	CASSAHSSYEQYF	TGTGCCAGCAGCGCCCATAGCTCCTACGAGCAGTACTTC
-	TRBJ2-1	TRBV4-1	-	CASSQRWGGARDEQFF	TGCGCCAGCAGCCAAAGGTGGGGCGGGGCCCGAGATGAGCAGTTCTTC
-	TRBJ2-7	TRBV5-8	once	CASSLPGGEYEQYF	TGTGCCAGCAGCTTGCCTGGAGGAGAGTACGAGCAGTACTTC